The 20 T cell receptor beta chains listed next were all sequenced from one sample in a study of cytomegalovirus exposure and HLA in healthy donors. Using immunoSEQ multiplex PCR, the repertoire was profiled, and TCRdb retains in-frame clones only, with some absent. In the table there are about 330,000 clones, roughly 88% of which are singletons. Sequencing used PBMCs. These TCRs come from a woman aged 18-30 years in good health and CMV-seronegative.

V usage is TRBV18 and J usage is TRBJ2-7, with D unresolved. V shed 5 bases and J shed 2 bases, with 7 bases lying between them. Germline CDR1 and CDR2: KGHSH and LQKENI. The CDR3 has 12 residues. The CDR3 DNA follows: TGTGCCAGCTCAACAGTAACCTACGAGCAGTACTTC. Translation gives CASSTVTYEQYF. Complete variable domain (other parts from reference TRBV18 and TRBJ2-7): NAGVMQNPRHLVRRRGQEARLRCSPMKGHSHVYWYRQLPEEGLKFMVYLQKENIIDESGMPKERFSAEFPKEGPSILRIQQVVRGDSAAYFCASSTVTYEQYFGPGTRLTVT.

This clone was seen a few times. The chain uses TRBV28 and TRBJ1-1; D unresolved. Germline V lookup: CDR1 MDHEN, CDR2 SYDVKM. Trimming stripped 10 bases from V and 1 base from J, with 10 bases between. This CDR3 has 12 residues. The CDR3 region is CAISQSNTEAFF. The CDR3 DNA reads TGTGCCATCTCACAGTCGAACACTGAAGCTTTCTTT. The full variable domain, in which reference TRBV28 and TRBJ1-1 provide the parts outside the CDR3, is DVKVTQSSRYLVKRTGEKVFLECVQDMDHENMFWYRQDPGLGLRLIYFSYDVKMKEKGDIPEGYSVSREKKERFSLILESASTNQTSMYLCAISQSNTEAFFGQGTRLTVV.

The rearrangement links TRBV27 to TRBJ2-1; D is possibly TRBD2 (6 bases). V dropped 3 bases and J dropped 6 bases, with 12 bases sitting between them. Germline CDR1 MNHEY, CDR2 SMNVEV (reference sequence). This CDR3 has 14 residues. CDR3 nucleotides: TGTGCCAGCAGTTTTTTACTAGCCGGCAATGAGCAGTTCTTC. Amino acid sequence: CASSFLLAGNEQFF.

The chain couples TRBV5-1 to TRBJ2-7, with TRBD1 identical over 7 bases. This CDR3 region has 15 residues. Germline V gives CDR1 SGHRS, CDR2 YFSETQ. After removal of 0 bases from V and 6 bases from J, the junction contained 9 bases not matched to a gene. The CDR3 DNA reads TGCGCCAGCAGCTTGGGACAGGGAGTCCTCTCCGAGCAGTACTTC. It codes for CASSLGQGVLSEQYF.

This clone was seen only a few times. This chain links TRBV19 with TRBJ2-1, with 8 bases lining up with TRBD2. The germline V gene encodes CDR1 LNHDA and CDR2 SQIVND (reference sequence). CDR3 length: 11 residues. J lost 12 bases, V lost 10 bases, and 8 bases had no gene match. CDR3 DNA: TGTGCCACAAGTCCGGGAGGGGGGCAGTTCTTC. Protein: CATSPGGGQFF.

V is TRBV5-8 and J is TRBJ2-7; D is perhaps TRBD1 (5 bases). Trimming took 4 bases from V and 5 from J, leaving 10 bases between them. The CDR3 runs to 12 residues. Germline V lookup: CDR1 SGHTS, CDR2 YDEGEE. CDR3 sequence (DNA): TGTGCCAGCAGCCCCTTCAGGGACGAGCAGTACTTC. This codes for CASSPFRDEQYF.

The CDR3: CASSLGDSQPEAFF. The CDR3 DNA follows: TGCGCCAGCAGCTTGGGTGACAGTCAACCCGAAGCTTTCTTT. V and J are TRBV5-1 and TRBJ1-1, with a tentative D call TRBD1 (5 bases). The CDR3 consists of 14 residues. V lost 0 bases to trimming and J lost 8 bases, with 14 bases between them. CDR1 and CDR2 (germline): SGHRS, YFSETQ.

The chain joins TRBV29-1 to TRBJ1-2, with TRBD1 as a possible D gene (5 bases). In germline, CDR1 is SQVTM, CDR2 ANQGSEA. V lost 4 bases and J lost 5, with 14 bases in between. The CDR3 is 13 residues long. This chain's CDR3 is CSVVTGREYGYTF. The DNA for the CDR3 is TGCAGCGTTGTTACAGGCCGCGAATATGGCTACACCTTC.

This rearrangement joins TRBV9 to TRBJ2-1; maybe TRBD2 (6 bases). CDR1 is SGDLS, CDR2 YYNGEE, per germline. This CDR3 is built from 15 residues. V was trimmed by 0 bases and J by 9 bases, leaving 16 bases between them. In DNA, the CDR3 is TGTGCCAGCAGCGTAGCTAAATCGCCCGGGGGTGAGCAGTTCTTC. This sequence encodes CASSVAKSPGGEQFF.

The rearrangement links TRBV13 to TRBJ1-1, with D possibly TRBD1 on 6 matching bases. Between the trimmed V and J ends, which lost 3 bases and 4 bases, there was a span of 21 bases. Germline CDR1 PRHDT, CDR2 FYEKMQ (reference sequence). This CDR3 is built from 17 residues. The chain's CDR3 is CASSFTGIQGLGTEAFF. CDR3 coding DNA: TGTGCCAGCAGCTTCACAGGGATTCAAGGTTTAGGCACTGAAGCTTTCTTT.

The table lists this clone with a few counts. J is TRBJ2-7 and V is TRBV5-4; TRBD2 matches at 7 bases. The germline V gene encodes CDR1 SGHNT and CDR2 YYREEE (reference sequence). This CDR3 has 14 residues. After removal of 2 bases from V and 2 bases from J, the junction contained 4 bases not matched to a gene. The CDR3 bases are TGTGCCAGCAGCTTTTCTAGCGGACCCTACGAGCAGTACTTC. It is translated as CASSFSSGPYEQYF.

The sample holds one count of this clone. The genes are TRBV5-1 and TRBJ2-7; D may be TRBD1 (7 bases). CDR1 SGHRS and CDR2 YFSETQ come from the germline V gene. The CDR3 covers 18 residues. Trimming took 0 bases from V and 3 from J, leaving 22 bases between them. This CDR3 reads CASSLALASGQDYYEQYF. The CDR3 nucleotides read TGCGCCAGCAGCTTGGCTCTAGCGTCCGGACAGGACTACTACGAGCAGTACTTC.

This clone appeared once. The chain combines TRBV5-4 with TRBJ2-1, with 8 positions matching TRBD2. V lost 0 bases, J lost 3 bases, and 2 bases stayed unmatched. CDR3 length: 15 residues. Germline assignment: CDR1 SGHNT and CDR2 YYREEE (reference sequence). CDR3 protein: CASSLVSGIYNEQFF. CDR3 bases: TGTGCCAGCAGCTTGGTTAGCGGGATCTACAATGAGCAGTTCTTC.

The chain joins TRBV4-3 to TRBJ1-1, with D perhaps TRBD1 (5 bases). This CDR3 has 14 residues. V dropped 4 bases and J dropped 4 bases, with 13 bases sitting between them. The germline gives CDR1 LGHNA, CDR2 YSLEER. CDR3 protein: CASSLAVRGTEAFF. In DNA form, the CDR3 reads TGCGCCAGCAGCCTGGCCGTAAGGGGCACTGAAGCTTTCTTT.

The chain is built from TRBV7-2 and TRBJ2-5, with 9 bases fitting TRBD1. The CDR3 sequence is 15 residues long. The trim removed 3 bases at V and 2 bases at J, leaving 4 bases unmatched. The germline CDR1 and CDR2 sequences are SGHTA and FQGNSA. DNA for the CDR3: TGTGCCAGCAGCTTCCTGACAGGGGGGCAAGAGACCCAGTACTTC. Residues: CASSFLTGGQETQYF. The full variable domain, rest sourced from reference TRBV7-2 and TRBJ2-5, is GAGVSQSPSNKVTEKGKDVELRCDPISGHTALYWYRQSLGQGLEFLIYFQGNSAPDKSGLPSDRFSAERTGGSVSTLTIQRTQQEDSAVYLCASSFLTGGQETQYFGPGTRLLVL.

This clone turned up a few times. V gene TRBV27 combines with J gene TRBJ2-2, with a possible D match to TRBD2 (5 bases). Germline V gives CDR1 MNHEY, CDR2 SMNVEV (reference sequence). The CDR3 runs 15 residues. Deletions cut 2 bases from V and 0 bases from J, with 7 bases between. CDR3 protein: CASSLAGSNTGELFF. In DNA form, the CDR3 reads TGTGCCAGCAGTTTAGCGGGTTCGAACACCGGGGAGCTGTTTTTT.

V usage is TRBV4-3 and J usage is TRBJ1-4, with 7 bases that match TRBD1. CDR1 and CDR2 (germline): LGHNA, YSLEER. V lost 0 bases, J lost 5 bases, and 6 bases stayed unmatched. The CDR3 contains 16 residues. CDR3: CASSQEEGTVNEKLFF. The CDR3, as DNA: TGCGCCAGCAGCCAAGAGGAGGGGACAGTAAATGAAAAACTGTTTTTT.

Written as DNA, the CDR3 is TGTGCCAGCAGTTTATTCTCAGGTCGGGGACATGGGGCTATTAGCAATCAGCCCCAGCATTTT. It encodes CASSLFSGRGHGAISNQPQHF. This chain uses TRBV27 with TRBJ1-5, with TRBD1 as a possible D gene (6 bases). Per germline, CDR1 MNHEY and CDR2 SMNVEV (reference sequence). V dropped 1 base and J dropped 0 bases, with 25 bases sitting between them. CDR3 size: 21 residues.

The rearrangement links TRBV18 to TRBJ2-7; D unresolved. The CDR3 sequence is 16 residues long. The germline CDR1 and CDR2 sequences are KGHSH and LQKENI. Trimming cost V 6 bases and J 0 bases, with 18 bases left between them. CDR3 amino acids: CASSDPAAVSSYEQYF. Written as DNA, the CDR3 is TGTGCCAGCTCCGACCCGGCGGCCGTCAGCTCCTACGAGCAGTACTTC. The whole variable domain, filled in from reference TRBV18 and TRBJ2-7, reads NAGVMQNPRHLVRRRGQEARLRCSPMKGHSHVYWYRQLPEEGLKFMVYLQKENIIDESGMPKERFSAEFPKEGPSILRIQQVVRGDSAAYFCASSDPAAVSSYEQYFGPGTRLTVT.

This rearrangement joins TRBV4-1 to TRBJ2-1; tentatively, D is TRBD1 (6 bases). The germline V gene has CDR1 MGHRA and CDR2 YSYEKL. This CDR3 contains 17 residues. V lost 3 bases and J lost 3, with 18 bases in between. CDR3 DNA: TGCGCCAGCAGCCACGGCACCTTACAGGGTGGCTACAATGAGCAGTTCTTC. Protein: CASSHGTLQGGYNEQFF.